The 9 T cell receptor beta chains below come from one sample, sequenced in a study of neurological immune-mediated disorders. A single record per CDR3 protein comes from TCRdb applying MiXCR to the 5' RACE reads. The sample has some 55,000 distinct CDR3 sequences, roughly 7.7% seen once. Time point specified: longitudinal time-point 3. The source material was PBMCs. Receptor source: a woman in her thirties or forties in good health.

This clonotype has ten or more counts. The rearrangement links TRBV29-1 to TRBJ2-5, with D possibly TRBD1 on 6 matching bases. Per the germline V gene, CDR1 is SQVTM and CDR2 is ANQGSEA. V lost 2 bases, J lost 2 bases, and 15 bases lay in between. There are 15 residues in the CDR3. The CDR3 DNA reads as TGCAGCGTTGAATACTATGGCAGGGGTCAAGAGACCCAGTACTTC. As protein: CSVEYYGRGQETQYF.

In this sample, this clonotype turned up many times. J is TRBJ1-5 and V is TRBV7-4; D is undetermined. Germline CDR1 reads SGHVT; CDR2 reads SQSDAQ. This CDR3 is 12 amino acids long. The V and J ends lost 1 base and 5 bases respectively, with 3 bases between them. For the CDR3, the DNA is TGTGCCAGCAGCTTAGTGGATCAGCCCCAGCATTTT. As protein: CASSLVDQPQHF.

In this sample, this clonotype turned up many times. This chain connects TRBV6-2 or TRBV6-3 to TRBJ1-6; 8 bases align to TRBD1. The CDR3 runs to 16 residues. V lost 5 bases to trimming and J lost 7 bases; unmatched junction nucleotides: 10. Germline CDR1 reads MNHEY; CDR2 reads SVGEGT. CDR3 region: CASSLTGQGVNSPLHF. DNA for the CDR3: TGTGCCAGCAGTCTAACTGGACAGGGCGTCAATTCACCCCTCCACTTT.

This clonotype was observed at least ten times. The V and J genes are TRBV6-1 and TRBJ1-2, with 7 nucleotides matching TRBD1. The CDR3 has 12 residues. CDR1 is MNHNS and CDR2 is SASEGT in the germline V gene. V trimming: 7 bases; J trimming: 8 bases; junction bases outside the gene matches: 7. The CDR3 DNA sequence: TGTGCCAGCACCGAGGGGGCTTTCGGCTACACCTTC. This sequence encodes CASTEGAFGYTF.

This clonotype was found many times. The V and J genes are TRBV3-1 and TRBJ1-4; tentative D call: TRBD1 (5 bases). The CDR3 sequence is 14 residues long. CDR1 and CDR2 from the germline V gene are LGHDT and YNNKEL (reference sequence). The germline V and J ends were trimmed by 3 bases and 3 bases, with 8 bases remaining between them. The CDR3 sequence is CASSQRQPNEKLFF. CDR3 nucleotide sequence: TGTGCCAGCAGCCAGAGACAGCCTAATGAAAAACTGTTTTTT.

There are many counts of this clonotype. The chain combines TRBV5-5 with TRBJ2-1; unclear D gene. With 1 base removed from V and 6 bases from J, the gap between germline ends came to 8 bases. This CDR3 region has 13 residues. Germline V gene sequence: CDR1 SGHKS, CDR2 YYEKEE (reference sequence). The CDR3 region is CASSLPDSNEQFF. The CDR3 coding sequence is TGTGCCAGCAGCTTGCCCGATTCCAATGAGCAGTTCTTC.

This clonotype was observed at least ten times. This rearrangement joins TRBV20-1 to TRBJ2-2; D is possibly TRBD1 or TRBD2 (7 bases each). Trimming stripped 0 bases from V and 3 bases from J, with 17 bases between. The germline V gene encodes CDR1 DFQATT and CDR2 SNEGSKA (reference sequence). The CDR3 has 17 residues. The CDR3 nucleotides are TGCAGTGCTAGAGATCCAGGGGGGGGTGAGGACACCGGGGAGCTGTTTTTT. Its translation is CSARDPGGGEDTGELFF.

At least ten counts were recorded for this clonotype. The V and J genes are TRBV20-1 and TRBJ1-5; a possible D gene is TRBD1 (5 bases). The germline CDR1 and CDR2 sequences are DFQATT and SNEGSKA (reference sequence). V lost 5 bases and J 5 bases, leaving 13 bases between the germline ends. This CDR3 contains 13 residues. The CDR3 coding sequence is TGCAGTGCTCTGCAGGGCAGAGATCAGCCCCAGCATTTT. It specifies CSALQGRDQPQHF.

The sample holds many counts of this clonotype. This chain joins TRBV5-1 and TRBJ1-3; D gene uncertain. V lost 4 bases and J lost 8, with 10 bases in between. CDR3 length: 12 amino acids. Germline CDR1 SGHRS, CDR2 YFSETQ. CDR3 DNA: TGCGCCAGCAGCCTGGAGGGTGACACCATATATTTT. This encodes CASSLEGDTIYF.